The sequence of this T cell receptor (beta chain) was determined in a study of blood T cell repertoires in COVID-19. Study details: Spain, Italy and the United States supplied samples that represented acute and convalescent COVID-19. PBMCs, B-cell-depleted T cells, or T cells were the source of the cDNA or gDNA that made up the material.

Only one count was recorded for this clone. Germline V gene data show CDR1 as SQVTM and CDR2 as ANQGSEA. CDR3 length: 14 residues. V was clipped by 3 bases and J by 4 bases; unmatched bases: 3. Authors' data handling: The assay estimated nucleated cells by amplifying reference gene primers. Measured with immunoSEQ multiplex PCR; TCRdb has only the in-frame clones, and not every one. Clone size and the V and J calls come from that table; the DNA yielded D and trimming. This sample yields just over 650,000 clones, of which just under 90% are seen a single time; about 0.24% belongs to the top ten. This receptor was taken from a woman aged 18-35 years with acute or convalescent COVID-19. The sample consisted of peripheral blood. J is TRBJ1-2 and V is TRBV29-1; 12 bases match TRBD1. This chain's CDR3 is CSVEGQGASYGYTF. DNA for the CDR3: TGCAGCGTTGAGGGACAGGGGGCGAGCTATGGCTACACCTTC.